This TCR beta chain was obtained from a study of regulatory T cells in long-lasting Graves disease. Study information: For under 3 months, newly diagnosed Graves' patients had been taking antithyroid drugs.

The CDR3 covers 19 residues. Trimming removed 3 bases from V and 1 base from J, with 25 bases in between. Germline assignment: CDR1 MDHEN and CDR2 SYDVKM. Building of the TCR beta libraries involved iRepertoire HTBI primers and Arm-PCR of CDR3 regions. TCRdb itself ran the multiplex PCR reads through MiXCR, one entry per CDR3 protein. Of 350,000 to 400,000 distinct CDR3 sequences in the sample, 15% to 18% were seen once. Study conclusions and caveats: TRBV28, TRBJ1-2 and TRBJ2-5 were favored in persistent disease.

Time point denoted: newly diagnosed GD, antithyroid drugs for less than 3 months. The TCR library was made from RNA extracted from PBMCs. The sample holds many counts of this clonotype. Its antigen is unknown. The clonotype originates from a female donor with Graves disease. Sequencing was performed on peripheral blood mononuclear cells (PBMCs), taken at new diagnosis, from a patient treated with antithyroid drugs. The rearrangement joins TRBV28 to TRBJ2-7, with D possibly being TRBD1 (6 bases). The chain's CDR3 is CASSFQKRSGTTISYEQYF. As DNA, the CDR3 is TGTGCCAGCAGTTTTCAGAAAAGGTCGGGGACAACTATTTCCTACGAGCAGTACTTC.